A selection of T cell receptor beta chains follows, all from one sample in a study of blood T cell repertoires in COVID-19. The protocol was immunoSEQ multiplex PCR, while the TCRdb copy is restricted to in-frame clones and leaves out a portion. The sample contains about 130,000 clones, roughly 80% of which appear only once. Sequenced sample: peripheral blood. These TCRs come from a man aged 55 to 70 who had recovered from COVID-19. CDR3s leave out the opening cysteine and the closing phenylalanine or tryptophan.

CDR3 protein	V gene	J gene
ASSYQTTNTEAF	TRBV11-2	TRBJ1-1
ASSQGSVGEQF	TRBV7-3	TRBJ2-1
ASSLRDTSEQY	TRBV5-1	TRBJ2-7
ASSLNPTGGNQPQH	TRBV5-6	TRBJ1-5
SGTSGSDEQF	TRBV29-1	TRBJ2-1
AWSAPGQGHYGYT	TRBV30	TRBJ1-2
ASSPDRSYEQY	TRBV5-4	TRBJ2-7
ASSLARLAGVRPYNEQF	TRBV7-8	TRBJ2-1
ASSYGDYYNEQF	TRBV6-2/TRBV6-3	TRBJ2-1
ASSRTANPQETQY	TRBV19	TRBJ2-5
VIGDSNQPQH	TRBV7-9	TRBJ1-5
ASSLSSSGNTIY	TRBV7-3	TRBJ1-3
ASSVQQGGGANVLT	TRBV19	TRBJ2-6
ASSLVQGAAGELF	TRBV11-2	TRBJ2-2
ASSPTGGLAEAF	TRBV18	TRBJ1-1
ASSQAGMNTEAF	TRBV28	TRBJ1-1
AISELTGVGGYT	TRBV10-3	TRBJ1-2
ASSLGGHEQY	TRBV5-5	TRBJ2-7
ASSLYRGGYGYT	TRBV28	TRBJ1-2
ASSEPGTGGEKLF	TRBV28	TRBJ1-4
ASTGPPEPQH	TRBV28	TRBJ1-5
ASSLNRNNEQF	TRBV7-8	TRBJ2-1
ASSGGASRNLEKLF	TRBV27	TRBJ1-4
ASSFGSGQPQH	TRBV12-3/TRBV12-4	TRBJ1-5
ASSLAELAGTDTQY	TRBV7-9	TRBJ2-3
ASSLSPGDTIY	TRBV7-2	TRBJ1-3
ASSGEGGQGLDEQF	TRBV9	TRBJ2-1
ASSDTGGYGYT	TRBV9	TRBJ1-2
ASSISTSGGYEQY	TRBV19	TRBJ2-7
ASSVTLGASEKLF	TRBV6-1	TRBJ1-4
ASSIAGLAGVLRYNEQF	TRBV19	TRBJ2-1
ASSQTPNYGYT	TRBV3-1/TRBV3-2	TRBJ1-2
ASSSNPGGYNEQF	TRBV11-3	TRBJ2-1
ASAGQGPRTGANVLT	TRBV5-4	TRBJ2-6
ASSLGQNNEQF	TRBV25-1	TRBJ2-1
ASSETAGHQPQH	TRBV6-1	TRBJ1-5
ASSIGRVSGNTIY	TRBV2	TRBJ1-3
ASSYSADKRYEQY	TRBV6-5	TRBJ2-7
ASSLGQAFNSPLH	TRBV5-6	TRBJ1-6
ASSFRQGEGYGYT	TRBV27	TRBJ1-2
ASSHTGGNYGYT	TRBV4-1	TRBJ1-2